This T cell receptor beta chain came from a study of regulatory T cells in long-lasting Graves disease. Study as a whole: Persistent Graves' disease meant over 5 years of antithyroid drugs with positive TSH receptor antibodies.

The germline V gene has CDR1 SGHTA and CDR2 FQGTGA. The CDR3 sequence is 17 residues long. The V and J ends lost 0 bases and 3 bases respectively, with 14 bases between them. iRepertoire HTBI primers and Arm-PCR of CDR3 regions built TCR beta libraries. TCRdb reprocessed the multiplex PCR reads via MiXCR and lists one record per CDR3 protein. The sample consists of roughly 400,000 distinct CDR3 sequences, around 20% of them appearing once. This clonotype was counted a few times. Time point of the sample: persistent/refractory GD, antithyroid drugs over 5 years with positive TRAb. Preparation of the TCR library used RNA extracted from PBMCs. American Thyroid Association guidelines served as the basis for diagnosing Graves' disease.

Sequenced material: peripheral blood mononuclear cells (PBMCs), taken when the disease was refractory, from a patient treated with antithyroid drugs. The genes are TRBV7-3 and TRBJ2-2; tentatively, D is TRBD1 or TRBD2 (6 bases each). This TCR derives from a female donor with Graves disease. CDR3 protein: CASSLTREGGYTGELFF. The CDR3 bases are TGTGCCAGCAGCTTAACCCGCGAGGGGGGTTACACCGGGGAGCTGTTTTTT.